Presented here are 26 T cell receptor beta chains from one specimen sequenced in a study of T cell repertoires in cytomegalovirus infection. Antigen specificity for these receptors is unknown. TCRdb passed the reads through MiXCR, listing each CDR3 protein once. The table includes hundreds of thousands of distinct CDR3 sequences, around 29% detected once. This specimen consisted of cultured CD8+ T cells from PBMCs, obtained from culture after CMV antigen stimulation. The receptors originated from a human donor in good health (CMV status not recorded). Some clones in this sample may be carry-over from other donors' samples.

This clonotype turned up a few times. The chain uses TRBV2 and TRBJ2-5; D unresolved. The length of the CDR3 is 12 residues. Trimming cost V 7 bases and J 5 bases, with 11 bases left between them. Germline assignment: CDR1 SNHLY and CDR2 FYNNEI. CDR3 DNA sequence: TGTGCCAGCATCGACTCTGGGGAGACCCAGTACTTC. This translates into CASIDSGETQYF.

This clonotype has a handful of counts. CDR3 in amino acids: CAISESGSGPQETQYF. Here the CDR3 DNA reads TGTGCCATCAGTGAGTCTGGGTCAGGACCTCAAGAGACCCAGTACTTC. This chain links TRBV10-3 with TRBJ2-5, with D unclear. CDR1 ENHRY and CDR2 SYGVKD come from the germline V gene. Trimming removed 0 bases at V and 2 bases at J, with 13 bases between. CDR3 length: 16 amino acids.

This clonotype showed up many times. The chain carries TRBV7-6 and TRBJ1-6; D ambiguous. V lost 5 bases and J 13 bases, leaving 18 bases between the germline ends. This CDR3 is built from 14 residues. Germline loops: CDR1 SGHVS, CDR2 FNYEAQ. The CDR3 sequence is CASSAGSEGWPLHF. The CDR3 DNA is TGTGCCAGCAGCGCAGGATCCGAAGGGTGGCCCCTCCACTTT. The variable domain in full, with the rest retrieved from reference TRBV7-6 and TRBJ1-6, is GAGVSQSPRYKVTKRGQDVALRCDPISGHVSLYWYRQALGQGPEFLTYFNYEAQQDKSGLPNDRFSAERPEGSISTLTIQRTEQRDSAMYRCASSAGSEGWPLHFGNGTRLTVT.

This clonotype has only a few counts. The CDR3 spells CASSLSSDRATFLRYGYTF. DNA of the CDR3: TGTGCCAGCAGTTTGTCTTCCGACAGGGCAACCTTTCTACGGTATGGCTACACCTTC. The chain is built from TRBV12-3 or TRBV12-4 and TRBJ1-2; 7 positions match TRBD1. This CDR3 contains 19 residues. Trimming at V came to 3 bases and at J to 5 bases, leaving 21 bases not matched to a gene.

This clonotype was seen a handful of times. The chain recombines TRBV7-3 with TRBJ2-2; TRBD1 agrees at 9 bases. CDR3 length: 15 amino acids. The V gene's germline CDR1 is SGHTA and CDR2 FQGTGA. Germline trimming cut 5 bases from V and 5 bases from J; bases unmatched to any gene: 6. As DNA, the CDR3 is TGTGCCAGCAGCCAGGACAGGGGTAGAACCGGGGAGCTGTTTTTT. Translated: CASSQDRGRTGELFF.

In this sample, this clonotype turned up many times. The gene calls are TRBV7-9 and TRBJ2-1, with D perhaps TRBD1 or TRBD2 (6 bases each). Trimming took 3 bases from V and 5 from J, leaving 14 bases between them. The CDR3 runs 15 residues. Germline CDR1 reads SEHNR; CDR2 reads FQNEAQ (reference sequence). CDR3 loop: CASSFEGGLHNEQFF. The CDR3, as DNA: TGTGCCAGCAGCTTCGAAGGGGGGCTACACAATGAGCAGTTCTTC. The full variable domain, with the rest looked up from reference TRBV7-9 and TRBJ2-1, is DTGVSQNPRHKITKRGQNVTFRCDPISEHNRLYWYRQTLGQGPEFLTYFQNEAQLEKSRLLSDRFSAERPKGSFSTLEIQRTEQGDSAMYLCASSFEGGLHNEQFFGPGTRLTVL.

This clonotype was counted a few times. For the CDR3, the DNA is TGTGCCAGCAGCCGCCACGTGGACGCACTAGGAGGAAACACCATATATTTT. Its translation is CASSRHVDALGGNTIYF. This chain joins TRBV7-2 and TRBJ1-3, with no clear D. CDR1 SGHTA and CDR2 FQGNSA come from the germline V gene. This CDR3 has 17 residues. Trimming pared 5 bases from V and 4 bases from J, leaving 21 bases between.

This CDR3 is CASSLGGPGGEQYV. The CDR3 nucleotides are TGTGCCAGCAGCCTAGGGGGTCCTGGCGGCGAGCAGTACGTC. V usage is TRBV7-6 and J usage is TRBJ2-7, with TRBD1 as a possible D gene (6 bases). V lost 5 bases to trimming and J lost 6 bases, with 17 bases between them. The CDR3 totals 14 residues. Germline V CDR1 and CDR2: SGHVS, FNYEAQ.

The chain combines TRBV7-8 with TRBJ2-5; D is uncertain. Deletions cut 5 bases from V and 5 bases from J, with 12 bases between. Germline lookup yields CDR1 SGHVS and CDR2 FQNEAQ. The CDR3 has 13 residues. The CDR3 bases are TGTGCCAGCAGCGGTAGGGTTTTGGAGACCCAGTACTTC. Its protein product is CASSGRVLETQYF.

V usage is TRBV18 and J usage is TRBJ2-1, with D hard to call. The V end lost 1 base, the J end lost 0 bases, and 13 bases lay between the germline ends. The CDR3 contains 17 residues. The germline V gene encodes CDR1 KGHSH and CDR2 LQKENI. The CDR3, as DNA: TGTGCCAGCTCACCACTTTTGGCAGGTCCCTCCTACAATGAGCAGTTCTTC. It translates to CASSPLLAGPSYNEQFF.

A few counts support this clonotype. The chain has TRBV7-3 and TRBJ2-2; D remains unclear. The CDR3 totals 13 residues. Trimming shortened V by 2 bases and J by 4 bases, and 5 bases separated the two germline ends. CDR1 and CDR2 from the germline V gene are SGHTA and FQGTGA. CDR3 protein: CASSLEPTGELFF. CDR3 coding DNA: TGTGCCAGCAGCTTAGAGCCCACCGGGGAGCTGTTTTTT. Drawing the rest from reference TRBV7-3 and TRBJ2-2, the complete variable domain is GAGVSQTPSNKVTEKGKYVELRCDPISGHTALYWYRQSLGQGPEFLIYFQGTGAADDSGLPNDRFFAVRPEGSVSTLKIQRTERGDSAVYLCASSLEPTGELFFGEGSRLTVL.

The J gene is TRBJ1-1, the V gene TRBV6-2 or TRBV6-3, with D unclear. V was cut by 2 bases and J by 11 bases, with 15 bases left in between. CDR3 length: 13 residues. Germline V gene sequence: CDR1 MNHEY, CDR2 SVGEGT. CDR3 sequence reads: CASSYPLGVGAFF. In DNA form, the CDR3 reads TGTGCCAGCAGTTACCCCCTTGGGGTTGGCGCTTTCTTT.

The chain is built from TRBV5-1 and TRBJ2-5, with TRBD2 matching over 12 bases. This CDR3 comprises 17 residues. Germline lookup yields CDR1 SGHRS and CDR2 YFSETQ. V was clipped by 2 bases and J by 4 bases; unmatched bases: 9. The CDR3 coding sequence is TGCGCCAGCAGCTTCCTGCCGACTAGCGGGGGTATAGAGACCCAGTACTTC. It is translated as CASSFLPTSGGIETQYF.

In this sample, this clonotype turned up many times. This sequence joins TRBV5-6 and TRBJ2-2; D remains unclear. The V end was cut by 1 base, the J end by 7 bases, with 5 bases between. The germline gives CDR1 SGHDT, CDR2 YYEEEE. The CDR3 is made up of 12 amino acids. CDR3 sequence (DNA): TGTGCCAGCAGCTTGTTGGGCGGGGAGCTGTTTTTT. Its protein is CASSLLGGELFF.

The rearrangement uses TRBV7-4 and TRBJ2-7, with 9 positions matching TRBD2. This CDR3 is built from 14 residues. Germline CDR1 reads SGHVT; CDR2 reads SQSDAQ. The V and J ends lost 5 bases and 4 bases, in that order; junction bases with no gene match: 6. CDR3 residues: CASSQGTSGYEQYV. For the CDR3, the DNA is TGTGCCAGCAGCCAAGGTACTAGCGGGTACGAGCAGTACGTC.

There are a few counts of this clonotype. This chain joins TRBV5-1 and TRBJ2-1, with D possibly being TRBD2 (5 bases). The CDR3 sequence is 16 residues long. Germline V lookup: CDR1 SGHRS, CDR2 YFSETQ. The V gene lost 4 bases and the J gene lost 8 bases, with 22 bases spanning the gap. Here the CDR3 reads CASSLYRRSERDEQFF. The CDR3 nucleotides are TGCGCCAGCAGCCTTTATAGGAGGTCGGAGAGGGATGAGCAGTTCTTC.

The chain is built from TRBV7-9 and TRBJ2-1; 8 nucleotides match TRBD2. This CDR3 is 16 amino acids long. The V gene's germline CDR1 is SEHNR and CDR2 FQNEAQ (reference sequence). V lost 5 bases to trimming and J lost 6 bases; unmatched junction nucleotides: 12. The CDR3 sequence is CASSHPGGSIFNEQFF. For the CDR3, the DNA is TGTGCCAGCAGCCATCCGGGGGGGAGTATTTTCAATGAGCAGTTCTTC.

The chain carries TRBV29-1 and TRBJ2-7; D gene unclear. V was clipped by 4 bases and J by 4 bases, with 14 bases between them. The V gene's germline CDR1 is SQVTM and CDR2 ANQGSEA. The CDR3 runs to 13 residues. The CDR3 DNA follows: TGCAGCGTTGGGTCCGAGAAACGATACGAGCAGTACTTC. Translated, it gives CSVGSEKRYEQYF.

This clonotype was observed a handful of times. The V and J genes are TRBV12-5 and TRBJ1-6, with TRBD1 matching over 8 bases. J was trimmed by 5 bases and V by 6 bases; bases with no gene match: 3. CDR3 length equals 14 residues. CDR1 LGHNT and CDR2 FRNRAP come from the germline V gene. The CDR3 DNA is TGTGCTAGTGGATGGACAGGGAATAATTCACCCCTCCACTTT. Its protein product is CASGWTGNNSPLHF.

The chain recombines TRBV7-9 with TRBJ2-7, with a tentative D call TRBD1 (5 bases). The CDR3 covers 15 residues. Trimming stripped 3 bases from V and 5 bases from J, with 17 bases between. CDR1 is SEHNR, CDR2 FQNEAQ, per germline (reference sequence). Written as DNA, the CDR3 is TGTGCCAGCAGCTTCAGTTTCGCCAGGGCCCACGAGCAGTACTTC. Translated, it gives CASSFSFARAHEQYF.

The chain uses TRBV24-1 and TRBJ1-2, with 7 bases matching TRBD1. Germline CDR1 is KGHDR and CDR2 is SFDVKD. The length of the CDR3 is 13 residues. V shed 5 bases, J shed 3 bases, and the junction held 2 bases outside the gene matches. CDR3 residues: CATSVGTDYGYTF. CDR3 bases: TGTGCCACCAGTGTCGGGACAGACTATGGCTACACCTTC.

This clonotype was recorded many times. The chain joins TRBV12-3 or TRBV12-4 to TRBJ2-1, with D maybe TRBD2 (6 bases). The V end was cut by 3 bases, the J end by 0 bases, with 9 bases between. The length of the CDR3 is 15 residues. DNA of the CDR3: TGTGCCAGCAGTTTGGGCGGGGTCTCCTACAATGAGCAGTTCTTC. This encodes CASSLGGVSYNEQFF.

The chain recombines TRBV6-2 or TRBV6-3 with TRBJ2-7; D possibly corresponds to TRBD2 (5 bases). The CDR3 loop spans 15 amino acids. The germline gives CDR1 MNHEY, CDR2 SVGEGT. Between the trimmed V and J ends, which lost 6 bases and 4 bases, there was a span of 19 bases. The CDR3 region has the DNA TGTGCCAGCAGCGAGTCTAGCAGCGGTTTGTACGAGCAGTACGTC. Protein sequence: CASSESSSGLYEQYV.

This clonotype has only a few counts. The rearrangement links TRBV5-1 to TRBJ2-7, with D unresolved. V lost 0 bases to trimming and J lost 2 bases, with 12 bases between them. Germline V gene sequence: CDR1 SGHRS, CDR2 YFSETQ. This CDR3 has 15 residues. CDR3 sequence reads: CASSLGPDGPYEQYF. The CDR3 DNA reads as TGCGCCAGCAGCTTGGGGCCTGACGGGCCCTACGAGCAGTACTTC.

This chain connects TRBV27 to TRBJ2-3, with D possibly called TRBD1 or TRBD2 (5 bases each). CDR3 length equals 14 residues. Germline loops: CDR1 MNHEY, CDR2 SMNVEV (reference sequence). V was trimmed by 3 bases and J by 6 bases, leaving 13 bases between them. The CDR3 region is CASSLRGLGDTQYF. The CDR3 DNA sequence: TGTGCCAGCAGTTTGAGGGGCTTAGGCGATACGCAGTATTTT.

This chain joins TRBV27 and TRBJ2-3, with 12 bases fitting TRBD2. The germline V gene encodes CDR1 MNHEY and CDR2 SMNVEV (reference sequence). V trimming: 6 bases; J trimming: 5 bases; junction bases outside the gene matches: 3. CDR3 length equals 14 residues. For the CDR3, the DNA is TGTGCCAGCAGGCTAGCGGGGGGGTTAGATACGCAGTATTTT. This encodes CASRLAGGLDTQYF.